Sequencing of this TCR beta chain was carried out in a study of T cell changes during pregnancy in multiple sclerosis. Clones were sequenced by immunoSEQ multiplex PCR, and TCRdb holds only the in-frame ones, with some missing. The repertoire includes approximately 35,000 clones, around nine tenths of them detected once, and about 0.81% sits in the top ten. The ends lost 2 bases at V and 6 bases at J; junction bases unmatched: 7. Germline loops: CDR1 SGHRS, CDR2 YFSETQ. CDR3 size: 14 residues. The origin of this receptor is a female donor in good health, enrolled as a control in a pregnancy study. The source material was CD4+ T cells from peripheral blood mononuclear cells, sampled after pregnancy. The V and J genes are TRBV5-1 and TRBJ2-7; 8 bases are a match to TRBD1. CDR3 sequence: CASSFDRGGSEQYF. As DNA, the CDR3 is TGCGCCAGCAGCTTCGACAGGGGCGGATCCGAGCAGTACTTC.